A single sample is the source of the 17 T cell receptor beta chains below, sequenced in a study of cytomegalovirus exposure and HLA in healthy donors. The method was immunoSEQ multiplex PCR; TCRdb's version includes in-frame clones alone and lacks a portion of them. The data contain a few hundred thousand clones, 80% to 90% of them seen just once; the ten biggest clones take up approximately 1%. The sequenced sample consisted of PBMCs. All receptors derive from a woman between 18 and 29 years old in good health and CMV-seronegative.

The chain employs TRBV15 and TRBJ2-2; D is possibly TRBD1 (5 bases). Germline CDR1 and CDR2: LNHNV and YYDKDF (reference sequence). The CDR3 extends over 14 amino acids. V lost 8 bases and J lost 0, with 10 bases in between. CDR3 sequence reads: CATGDRANTGELFF. The DNA of the CDR3 is TGTGCCACCGGAGACAGAGCGAACACCGGGGAGCTGTTTTTT.

The sample holds a few counts of this clone. The V call is TRBV30, the J call TRBJ1-5; D call uncertain. V was cut by 0 bases and J by 2 bases, with 5 bases left in between. The CDR3 loop spans 13 amino acids. Germline-derived CDR1 and CDR2 are GTSNPN and SVGIG (reference sequence). CDR3 DNA: TGTGCCTGGAGTGTAGAGGGCAATCAGCCCCAGCATTTT. As protein: CAWSVEGNQPQHF.

V is TRBV21-1 and J is TRBJ2-7; TRBD2 is the table's D call, not checked against the DNA. TRBV21-1 is a pseudogene. The CDR3 is made up of 15 amino acids. CDR3 sequence: CASSKVGLAGHEQYF. In DNA form, the CDR3 reads TGTGCCAGCAGCAAAGTTGGACTAGCGGGCCACGAGCAGTACTTC.

The CDR3 loop is CASRAQLGGAGNYGYTF. Here the CDR3 DNA reads TGTGCCAGTAGGGCACAGTTAGGGGGTGCGGGTAACTATGGCTACACCTTC. This chain links TRBV19 with TRBJ1-2, with D possibly matching TRBD1 (6 bases). V lost 6 bases and J lost 1, with 21 bases in between. The CDR3 covers 17 residues. Germline V gene sequence: CDR1 LNHDA, CDR2 SQIVND (reference sequence).

As regards this clone: The germline gene is not matched at one end of the junction; a read error may be the cause. This chain links TRBV6-5 with TRBJ2-7, with D hard to call. The germline V gene encodes CDR1 MNHEY and CDR2 SVGAGI. The CDR3 consists of 12 residues. Written as DNA, the CDR3 is TGTGCCAGCAGTTACAACTCCGACGAGCAGTACTTC. Translating gives CASSYNSDEQYF.

This sequence joins TRBV27 and TRBJ1-1; TRBD1 matches 8 bases. In germline, CDR1 is MNHEY, CDR2 SMNVEV (reference sequence). The V segment lost 0 bases and the J segment 3 bases; nucleotides outside the gene matches: 9. The CDR3 runs to 17 residues. The DNA for the CDR3 is TGTGCCAGCAGTTTATCGCCAGGGGGCGAGGGGCACACTGAAGCTTTCTTT. Translation: CASSLSPGGEGHTEAFF.

The chain recombines TRBV29-1 with TRBJ2-7; 11 bases are shared with TRBD1. This CDR3 has 13 amino acids. Trimming took 6 bases from V and 5 from J; bases not matched to a gene: 6. Germline V lookup: CDR1 SQVTM, CDR2 ANQGSEA. This CDR3 reads CSVVRDRGDEQYF. Written as DNA, the CDR3 is TGCAGCGTCGTCCGGGACAGGGGGGACGAGCAGTACTTC.

V is TRBV4-3 and J is TRBJ2-5; perhaps TRBD2 as D (6 bases). V was trimmed by 0 bases and J by 1 base, leaving 15 bases between them. The CDR3 totals 17 residues. CDR1 and CDR2 from the germline V gene are LGHNA and YSLEER. The CDR3 here is CASSQETRYGGQETQYF. The CDR3, as DNA: TGCGCCAGCAGCCAAGAAACACGGTACGGGGGCCAAGAGACCCAGTACTTC.

The chain is built from TRBV5-1 and TRBJ2-1, with D perhaps TRBD1 (6 bases). Trimming took off 6 bases at V and 6 bases at J, with 19 bases between the two ends. This CDR3 spans 15 amino acids. Per germline, CDR1 SGHRS and CDR2 YFSETQ. The CDR3 DNA follows: TGCGCCAGCACCAGGGGTCCTAATAGCCTCAATGAGCAGTTCTTC. It translates to CASTRGPNSLNEQFF.

A note on this clone: This sample also contains other DNA sequences that code for the same CDR3. The DNA for the CDR3 is TGTGCCAGCAGTTCGGGACAACTCTATGGCTACACCTTC. As protein: CASSSGQLYGYTF. This rearrangement joins TRBV28 to TRBJ1-2; a possible D gene is TRBD1 (6 bases). Germline CDR1 and CDR2: MDHEN and SYDVKM. This CDR3 spans 13 amino acids. The ends were cut back, 4 bases at V and 4 bases at J, with 10 bases in the middle.

The rearrangement links TRBV28 to TRBJ2-3; TRBD2 matches 10 bases. This CDR3 has 18 amino acids. V was clipped by 10 bases and J by 1 base; unmatched bases: 17. CDR1 MDHEN and CDR2 SYDVKM come from the germline V gene. The CDR3 DNA is TGTGCCATCCCCAGGACTAGCGGACCCGGAGGGGGCACAGATACGCAGTATTTT. Protein product: CAIPRTSGPGGGTDTQYF.

The chain combines TRBV13 with TRBJ2-3; possibly TRBD1 for D (6 bases). Trimming removed 8 bases from V and 4 bases from J, with 10 bases in between. This CDR3 has 12 residues. Germline values: CDR1 PRHDT, CDR2 FYEKMQ (reference sequence). This CDR3 is CASQTGADTQYF. CDR3 DNA sequence: TGTGCCAGCCAGACAGGAGCAGATACGCAGTATTTT.

This chain connects TRBV5-1 to TRBJ1-5; 8 bases map to TRBD1. The CDR3 runs 16 residues. Germline V CDR1 and CDR2: SGHRS, YFSETQ. V was pared by 0 bases and J by 5 bases, with 7 bases of the junction left unmatched. CDR3 amino acids: CASSLDGTGVYQPQHF. For the CDR3, the DNA is TGCGCCAGCAGCTTGGACGGGACAGGAGTTTATCAGCCCCAGCATTTT.

V and J are TRBV30 and TRBJ1-5, with D possibly matching TRBD1 (5 bases). The CDR3 has 15 amino acids. Trimming removed 0 bases from V and 3 bases from J, with 12 bases in between. CDR1 GTSNPN and CDR2 SVGIG come from the germline V gene (reference sequence). The CDR3 is CAWSVLGGTNQPQHF. DNA for the CDR3: TGTGCCTGGAGTGTACTGGGGGGGACCAATCAGCCCCAGCATTTT.

V is TRBV4-3 and J is TRBJ2-5; tentatively, D is TRBD2 (7 bases). The CDR3 has 16 amino acids. CDR1 LGHNA and CDR2 YSLEER come from the germline V gene. The ends were cut back, 0 bases at V and 3 bases at J, with 14 bases in the middle. In DNA, the CDR3 is TGCGCCAGCAGCCAAGATCCGGCGGGGGCCAAAGAGACCCAGTACTTC. It is translated as CASSQDPAGAKETQYF.

This clone has just one count. V is TRBV11-3 and J is TRBJ2-7; TRBD1 agrees at 7 bases. This CDR3 has 15 residues. In germline, CDR1 is SGHNT, CDR2 YENEEA. V shed 1 base, J shed 2 bases, and the junction held 5 bases outside the gene matches. The CDR3 protein is CASSLGDSSTYEQYF. DNA of the CDR3: TGTGCCAGCAGCTTAGGGGACAGCTCAACCTACGAGCAGTACTTC.

This rearrangement joins TRBV6-5 to TRBJ1-5; unclear D gene. The CDR3 runs 13 residues. CDR1 and CDR2 from the germline V gene are MNHEY and SVGAGI. Trimming took 5 bases from V and 5 from J, leaving 10 bases between them. The CDR3, as DNA: TGTGCCAGCAGTGTCAGATACCATCAGCCCCAGCATTTT. This codes for CASSVRYHQPQHF.